Listed below are T cell receptor beta chains from one sample, sequenced in a study of T cell responses to AZD1222 COVID-19 vaccine. The protocol was immunoSEQ multiplex PCR, while the TCRdb copy is restricted to in-frame clones and leaves out a portion. The sample consists of some 81,000 clones, 86% of them appearing once. This material consisted of peripheral blood, taken 28 days after the second AZD1222 dose. The receptors come from an adult who received the AZD1222 COVID-19 vaccine. Each CDR3 is given with its conserved first and last residue. The D gene is left open where the match is weak. Expanded clones get a size class; other rows say once, few or many, or leave the size out.

>TRBV7-9|TRBJ1-1|.|.
TGTGCCAGCAGCATCGGCGCCGACACTGAAGCTTTCTTT
CASSIGADTEAFF
>TRBV10-1|TRBJ2-3|.|.
TGCGCCAGCAGTGATGGAGGCACAGATACGCAGTATTTT
CASSDGGTDTQYF
>TRBV5-1|TRBJ1-4|.|.
TGCGCCAGCAGTTTTTTTGGACAGAGTAATGAAAAACTGTTTTTT
CASSFFGQSNEKLFF
>TRBV4-1|TRBJ2-7|.|.
TGCGCCAGCAGCCAAGCGGGGTTCGAGCAGTACTTC
CASSQAGFEQYF
>TRBV7-9|TRBJ1-3|.|TRBD1
TGTGCCAGCAGCTACACGACAGGGCCCCGCACCTTCTCTGGAAACACCATATATTTT
CASSYTTGPRTFSGNTIYF
>TRBV5-6|TRBJ1-2|.|.
TGTGCCAGCAGCTTATCCGCTAGAGGTGTCGGCTACACCTTC
CASSLSARGVGYTF
>TRBV15|TRBJ2-4|.|TRBD2
TGTGCCACCAGGACTAGCGGGATCGCCAAAAACATTCAGTACTTC
CATRTSGIAKNIQYF
>TRBV28|TRBJ1-4|.|.
TGTGCCAGCAGGGAGAGTGGGAGTCTGATTGAAAAACTGTTTTTT
CASRESGSLIEKLFF
>TRBV7-9|TRBJ1-4|.|.
TGTGCCAGCAGCTTAGGGGGAGGCAGGAATGAAAAACTGTTTTTT
CASSLGGGRNEKLFF
>TRBV5-5|TRBJ1-3|.|TRBD1
TGTGCCAGCAGCTTGGGACTACAGGGGGATGGAAACACCATATATTTT
CASSLGLQGDGNTIYF
>TRBV6-5|TRBJ1-6|.|.
TGTGCCAGCAGTTACGGGCAGGGCAATTCACCCCTCCACTTT
CASSYGQGNSPLHF
>TRBV3-1/TRBV3-2|TRBJ2-5|.|.
TGTGCCAGCAGCCCACACGGAAGAGGATTGCTCCAAGAGACCCAGTACTTC
CASSPHGRGLLQETQYF
>TRBV7-8|TRBJ2-2|.|.
TGTGCCAGCAGCACCCCGACGGCCACCGGGGAGCTGTTTTTT
CASSTPTATGELFF
>TRBV27|TRBJ2-7|.|.
TGTGCCAGCAGTTTACAACCGGACAGCCTGTTCTACGAGCAGTACTTC
CASSLQPDSLFYEQYF
>TRBV27|TRBJ1-1|once|.
TGTGCCAGCGGGCGCCCCCAGAACACTGAAGCTTTCTTT
CASGRPQNTEAFF
>TRBV28|TRBJ2-7|.|.
TGTGCCAGCAGCCCCCAGGGTTATAGCTCCTACGAGCAGTACTTC
CASSPQGYSSYEQYF
>TRBV7-9|TRBJ1-3|.|TRBD1
TGTGCCAGCAGCTTAGAAGGGACAGGGGGTCGACCTGGAAACACCATATATTTT
CASSLEGTGGRPGNTIYF
>TRBV5-1|TRBJ1-5|.|TRBD1
TGCGCCAGCAGCTTGGGCGGGGGACAGGGGAATCAGCCCCAGCATTTT
CASSLGGGQGNQPQHF
>TRBV7-9|TRBJ2-3|.|.
TGTGCCAGCAGCTTTCCCCGGGGGAGCACAGATACGCAGTATTTT
CASSFPRGSTDTQYF
>TRBV27|TRBJ2-2|.|TRBD1
TGTGCCAGCAGTTCCTGGACAGGGGACACCGGGGAGCTGTTTTTT
CASSSWTGDTGELFF
>TRBV6-5|TRBJ1-1|.|TRBD1
TGTGCCAGCTTGGGAGGCAGGGGGAGGACTTTCTTT
CASLGGRGRTFF
>TRBV24-1|TRBJ2-7|.|TRBD1
TGTGCCACCAGTGATTTGGGAACCCGGGACAGGGGGCCCTACGAGCAGTACTTC
CATSDLGTRDRGPYEQYF
>TRBV3-1/TRBV3-2|TRBJ2-3|.|TRBD2
TGTGCCAGCAGCCCTTTAACGGGAGGGACAGATACGCAGTATTTT
CASSPLTGGTDTQYF
>TRBV6-5|TRBJ2-7|.|.
TGTGCCAGCAGTTACTCGAGTGAGGGGTACGAGCAGTACTTC
CASSYSSEGYEQYF
>TRBV4-1|TRBJ2-3|.|TRBD2
TGCGCCAGCAGGCGGGCGGGGGTCACAGATACGCAGTATTTT
CASRRAGVTDTQYF
>TRBV7-2|TRBJ2-7|.|.
TGTGCCAGCAGCCAGGTGGAGGGATCCTACGAGCAGTACTTC
CASSQVEGSYEQYF
>TRBV3-1/TRBV3-2|TRBJ2-7|few|.
TGTGCCAGCAGCCAACGGGGTCTCTCCTACGAGCAGTACTTC
CASSQRGLSYEQYF
>TRBV12-3/TRBV12-4|TRBJ2-2|.|.
TGTGCCAGCAGTCCCAGGGAAGCCGGGGAGCTGTTTTTT
CASSPREAGELFF
>TRBV5-1|TRBJ2-1|.|.
TGCGCCAGCAGCTTGGGGGTCTACAATGAGCAGTTCTTC
CASSLGVYNEQFF
>TRBV27|TRBJ2-2|.|.
TGTGCCAGCAGAGGTGGGGGTGTGAGCACCGGGGAGCTGTTTTTT
CASRGGGVSTGELFF
>TRBV28|TRBJ1-2|.|.
TGTGCCAGCAAGGAGTCGAGTGCTAACTATGGCTACACCTTC
CASKESSANYGYTF
>TRBV5-4|TRBJ2-6|.|TRBD2
TGTGCCAGCAGCGTGGGAGGGGCCTCCGGTGGGGCCAACGTCCTGACTTTC
CASSVGGASGGANVLTF
>TRBV5-1|TRBJ2-7|.|TRBD1
TGCGCCAGCAGCCAGTGGACAGGGACCTACGAGCAGTACTTC
CASSQWTGTYEQYF
>TRBV12-5|TRBJ2-4|.|TRBD1
TGTGCTAGTGGTTTGGTACAGGGGGCGAGAGTCAAAAACATTCAGTACTTC
CASGLVQGARVKNIQYF
>TRBV19|TRBJ2-3|.|.
TGTGCCAGTACCCTCCAAGGACTCACCACAGATACGCAGTATTTT
CASTLQGLTTDTQYF
>TRBV6-5|TRBJ2-7|.|TRBD1
TGTGCCAGCAGTCGCCTCCAGGGGGCCCACGAGCAGTACTTC
CASSRLQGAHEQYF
>TRBV5-1|TRBJ1-1|.|TRBD1
TGCGCCAGCAGCTCCACAGGGGCGAACACTGAAGCTTTCTTT
CASSSTGANTEAFF
>TRBV6-6|TRBJ2-7|.|TRBD1
TGTGCCAGCAGACCCGACAGGGCCATCGCTGGTGAGCAGTACTTC
CASRPDRAIAGEQYF
>TRBV18|TRBJ2-5|.|TRBD1
TGTGCCAGCTCACCACGGGACAGGGGAGAGACCCAGTACTTC
CASSPRDRGETQYF
>TRBV6-4|TRBJ2-2|.|TRBD1
TGTGCCAGCAGTGACCCGGACAGGACGGCCGGGGAGCTGTTTTTT
CASSDPDRTAGELFF